This TCR beta chain is from a study of cytomegalovirus exposure and HLA in healthy donors. Regarding the study as a whole: Owing to their indistinguishability, certain V segments, notably TRBV6-2 and TRBV6-3, were excluded. Later on, an analysis found that several of the most significant clusters appeared to be linked to common viral pathogens, which included parvovirus B19. Only CMV serostatus was available as immune exposure information. The study flagged some 170 TCR beta chains as cytomegalovirus-associated.

This clone was counted between two and nine times. Its target is not known. Looked up from germline, CDR1 is MNHEY and CDR2 is SVGAGI. The CDR3 has 13 amino acids. The germline V and J ends were trimmed by 6 bases and 1 base, with 9 bases remaining between them. PCR employed 60 Vbeta and 13 Jbeta primers. The data were produced by immunoSEQ multiplex PCR, yet TCRdb's version contains in-frame clones alone and is incomplete. The sample carries fewer than 250,000 clones, less than 85% recorded once. The source is a man aged 30 to 39 in good health and CMV-seropositive. What was sequenced was PBMCs. The chain has TRBV6-5 and TRBJ1-1, with D perhaps TRBD1 (6 bases). CDR3 nucleotides: TGTGCCAGCAGCTTGACAGGGAACACTGAAGCTTTCTTT. Protein: CASSLTGNTEAFF.